These 20 T cell receptor beta chains were all obtained from the same sample, sequenced in a study of low-dose radiotherapy and immunotherapy resistance in tumors. Time point of the sample: after trial treatment. Described treatment: LDRT plus nivolumab, ipilimumab, low-dose cyclophosphamide and aspirin (RACIN trial). TRAV and TRBV primers primed cDNA for both TCRalpha and TCRbeta. The authors amplified TCRs for roughly 20 PCR cycles with a constant-region primer and a V-primer adapter. TCRdb reanalysed the reads using MiXCR and keeps one entry per CDR3 protein. The sample records tens of thousands of distinct CDR3 sequences, 20% to 25% being singletons. The input for sequencing was PBMCs, taken after low-dose radiotherapy plus immunotherapy. These receptors were obtained from a female donor with ovarian cancer.

This CDR3 reads CASSADGSGNTIYF. CDR3 bases: TGCGCCAGCAGCGCGGACGGCTCTGGAAACACCATATATTTT. The chain uses TRBV5-1 and TRBJ1-3; no firm D call. V lost 4 bases, J lost 0 bases, and 8 bases lay in between. The CDR3 length is 14 residues. CDR1 SGHRS and CDR2 YFSETQ come from the germline V gene.

This clonotype was seen many times. This chain connects TRBV7-2 to TRBJ2-1; 7 bases match TRBD1. From germline, CDR1 is SGHTA and CDR2 FQGNSA. The trim removed 5 bases at V and 10 bases at J, leaving 5 bases unmatched. This CDR3 comprises 12 residues. CDR3 sequence reads: CASSNRGGEQFF. The CDR3 nucleotides read TGTGCCAGCAGCAACAGGGGTGGCGAGCAGTTCTTC.

This clonotype was seen more than once but under ten times. V gene TRBV25-1 combines with J gene TRBJ2-3; no clear D. Trimming pared 5 bases from V and 1 base from J, leaving 19 bases between. Germline CDR1 and CDR2: MGHDK and SYGVNS. There are 17 residues in the CDR3. DNA of the CDR3: TGTGCCAGCAGTCCCAGCAACAGCGCCTTTGGCACAGATACGCAGTATTTT. Amino acid sequence: CASSPSNSAFGTDTQYF.

This clonotype was recorded at least ten times. This chain connects TRBV5-6 to TRBJ2-1; 7 nucleotides agree with TRBD2. This CDR3 contains 13 residues. J was trimmed by 10 bases and V by 4 bases; bases with no gene match: 8. Germline CDR1 reads SGHDT; CDR2 reads YYEEEE. CDR3 loop: CASSLGTIQEQFF. CDR3 coding DNA: TGTGCCAGCAGCCTTGGGACTATCCAAGAGCAGTTCTTC.

In this sample, this clonotype turned up many times. The CDR3 region is CASSLVQYNEQFF. The CDR3 DNA reads TGTGCCAGCAGCTTAGTCCAATACAATGAGCAGTTCTTC. The chain recombines TRBV7-9 with TRBJ2-1; D gene ambiguous. CDR1 is SEHNR and CDR2 is FQNEAQ in the germline V gene (reference sequence). V lost 1 base to trimming and J lost 4 bases, with 5 bases between them. This CDR3 has 13 residues. The variable domain in full, completed from reference TRBV7-9 and TRBJ2-1, reads DTGVSQNPRHKITKRGQNVTFRCDPISEHNRLYWYRQTLGQGPEFLTYFQNEAQLEKSRLLSDRFSAERPKGSFSTLEIQRTEQGDSAMYLCASSLVQYNEQFFGPGTRLTVL.

This clonotype was seen repeatedly, ten times or more. The V and J genes are TRBV11-2 and TRBJ2-7, with D possibly matching TRBD2 (7 bases). Per the germline V gene, CDR1 is SGHAT and CDR2 is FQNNGV. Trimming shortened V by 7 bases and J by 1 base, and 20 bases separated the two germline ends. The CDR3 spans 16 residues. The DNA for the CDR3 is TGTGCCAGCAAGCCTTCTAGGGGGGGACCTTCCTACGAGCAGTACTTC. Encoded protein: CASKPSRGGPSYEQYF.

There are many counts of this clonotype. The gene calls are TRBV9 and TRBJ1-4, with D tentatively TRBD1 (6 bases). Germline V gives CDR1 SGDLS, CDR2 YYNGEE. Between the trimmed V and J ends, which lost 0 bases and 5 bases, there was a span of 14 bases. This CDR3 has 16 residues. CDR3 sequence reads: CASSVGDILENEKLFF. As DNA, the CDR3 is TGTGCCAGCAGCGTAGGGGACATTCTGGAGAATGAAAAACTGTTTTTT.

This clonotype was picked up many times. CDR3 DNA sequence: TGTGCCAGCAGCTTAGACGGGGGTACCTACAATGAGCAGTTCTTC. It yields the protein CASSLDGGTYNEQFF. The rearrangement joins TRBV5-5 to TRBJ2-1; TRBD2 might be the D (6 bases). V was cut by 2 bases and J by 2 bases, with 11 bases left in between. The CDR3 length is 15 residues. The germline CDR1 and CDR2 sequences are SGHKS and YYEKEE (reference sequence). The entire variable domain, with the rest obtained from reference TRBV5-5 and TRBJ2-1, is as follows: DAGVTQSPTHLIKTRGQQVTLRCSPISGHKSVSWYQQVLGQGPQFIFQYYEKEERGRGNFPDRFSARQFPNYSSELNVNALLLGDSALYLCASSLDGGTYNEQFFGPGTRLTVL.

Ten or more counts support this clonotype. The chain recombines TRBV5-5 with TRBJ2-5; tentatively, D is TRBD1 (6 bases). V shed 4 bases and J shed 5 bases, with 12 bases lying between them. This CDR3 is built from 13 residues. CDR1 and CDR2 from the germline V gene are SGHKS and YYEKEE (reference sequence). CDR3 sequence: CASSAGADETQYF. The CDR3 region has the DNA TGTGCCAGCAGCGCAGGGGCGGATGAGACCCAGTACTTC.

This clonotype was seen at least ten times. The chain is built from TRBV6-2 or TRBV6-3 and TRBJ1-4; D remains unclear. This CDR3 has 16 residues. CDR1 and CDR2 from the germline V gene are MNHEY and SVGEGT. V lost 2 bases and J lost 0, with 10 bases in between. Written as DNA, the CDR3 is TGTGCCAGCAGTTACGGGCAGCTTGCAACTAATGAAAAACTGTTTTTT. The encoded protein is CASSYGQLATNEKLFF.

This clonotype was recorded at least ten times. This chain connects TRBV29-1 to TRBJ2-1; D not resolved. The CDR3 has 14 amino acids. V was clipped by 1 base and J by 0 bases, with 7 bases between them. From germline, CDR1 is SQVTM and CDR2 ANQGSEA. The DNA of the CDR3 is TGCAGCGTTGAAGGTATAGCCTCCTACAATGAGCAGTTCTTC. Translation gives CSVEGIASYNEQFF.

Many counts were recorded for this clonotype. The chain joins TRBV20-1 to TRBJ2-1, with D possibly being TRBD1 or TRBD2 (5 bases each). The germline V and J ends were trimmed by 6 bases and 0 bases, with 9 bases remaining between them. Germline lookup yields CDR1 DFQATT and CDR2 SNEGSKA (reference sequence). The CDR3 is 13 residues long. The DNA of the CDR3 is TGCAGTGCACAGGCGGGCTCCTACAATGAGCAGTTCTTC. Translation gives CSAQAGSYNEQFF.

On this clonotype: A far larger clone is a single base away, which makes a read error likely. The chain is built from TRBV4-3 and TRBJ2-1; perhaps TRBD1 as D (5 bases). V shed 0 bases and J shed 10 bases, with 16 bases lying between them. The CDR3 consists of 15 residues. Germline assignment: CDR1 LGHNA and CDR2 YSLEER. CDR3 region: CASSQDTGSSYEQFF. Written as DNA, the CDR3 is TGCGCCAGCAGCCAAGATACAGGTTCTTCCTACGAGCAGTTCTTC.

This clonotype has ten or more counts. V is TRBV11-2 and J is TRBJ1-5; D ambiguous. The CDR3 contains 15 residues. From germline, CDR1 is SGHAT and CDR2 FQNNGV. V dropped 0 bases and J dropped 2 bases, with 8 bases sitting between them. DNA for the CDR3: TGTGCCAGCAGCTTAGATCGGGGAGGCAATCAGCCCCAGCATTTT. Translating it yields CASSLDRGGNQPQHF.

In this sample, this clonotype turned up many times. CDR3 sequence: CASSLDSYTQYF. CDR3 DNA: TGTGCCAGCAGCTTAGACTCGTATACGCAGTATTTT. The chain has TRBV7-9 and TRBJ2-3; no firm D call. Per the germline V gene, CDR1 is SEHNR and CDR2 is FQNEAQ (reference sequence). Trimming shortened V by 1 base and J by 7 bases, and 6 bases separated the two germline ends. The CDR3 is 12 residues long.

This clonotype was seen at least ten times. This chain joins TRBV7-2 and TRBJ1-3; D gene ambiguous. Germline V gene sequence: CDR1 SGHTA, CDR2 FQGNSA. This CDR3 is 16 amino acids long. Deletions cut 2 bases from V and 4 bases from J, with 15 bases between. For the CDR3, the DNA is TGTGCCAGCAGCTTAAGGCCGCAAGGGTCCGGAAACACCATATATTTT. Protein: CASSLRPQGSGNTIYF.

This sequence joins TRBV11-2 and TRBJ1-2; no firm D call. Germline V CDR1 and CDR2: SGHAT, FQNNGV. V dropped 2 bases and J dropped 9 bases, with 19 bases sitting between them. The length of the CDR3 is 15 residues. The CDR3 nucleotides read TGTGCCAGCAGCTTATCCCTAGGTGCCTCAGGAAGCTACACCTTC. This encodes CASSLSLGASGSYTF.

The chain has TRBV7-2 and TRBJ1-1; D is ambiguous. Between the trimmed V and J ends, which lost 1 base and 2 bases, there was a span of 20 bases. This CDR3 comprises 18 residues. Germline V gene sequence: CDR1 SGHTA, CDR2 FQGNSA. CDR3 in DNA: TGTGCCAGCAGCTTAGTCGCTTCGGGGTGGGCCCTAAACACTGAAGCTTTCTTT. It specifies CASSLVASGWALNTEAFF.

This clonotype was observed at least ten times. The chain carries TRBV5-1 and TRBJ1-6, with TRBD1 as a possible D gene (5 bases). Germline V gene data show CDR1 as SGHRS and CDR2 as YFSETQ. This CDR3 is 14 amino acids long. With 0 bases removed from V and 9 bases from J, the gap between germline ends came to 10 bases. DNA for the CDR3: TGCGCCAGCAGCTTGGTTCAGGGAGGTTCACCCCTCCACTTT. Encoded protein: CASSLVQGGSPLHF.

J is TRBJ2-5 and V is TRBV5-8; D is uncertain. The CDR3 is 13 amino acids. V lost 7 bases to trimming and J lost 2 bases, with 12 bases between them. CDR1 is SGHTS, CDR2 YDEGEE, per germline. The CDR3 region is CASRARAQETQYF. CDR3 in DNA: TGTGCCAGCCGGGCTCGGGCGCAAGAGACCCAGTACTTC. The full variable domain, with the rest looked up from reference TRBV5-8 and TRBJ2-5, is EAGVTQSPTHLIKTRGQQATLRCSPISGHTSVYWYQQALGLGLQFLLWYDEGEERNRGNFPPRFSGRQFPNYSSELNVNALELEDSALYLCASRARAQETQYFGPGTRLLVL.